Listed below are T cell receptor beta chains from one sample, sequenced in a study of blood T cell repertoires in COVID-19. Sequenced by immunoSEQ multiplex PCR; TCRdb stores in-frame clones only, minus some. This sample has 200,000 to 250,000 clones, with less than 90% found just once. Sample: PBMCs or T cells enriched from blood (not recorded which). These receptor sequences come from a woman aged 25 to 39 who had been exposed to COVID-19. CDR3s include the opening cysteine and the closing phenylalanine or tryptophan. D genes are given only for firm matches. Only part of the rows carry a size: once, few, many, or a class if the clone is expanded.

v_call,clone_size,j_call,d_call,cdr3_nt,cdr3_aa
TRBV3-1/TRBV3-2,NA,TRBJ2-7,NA,TGTGCCAGCAGCCAAGTACTCGGGGGGCCCTCTGGAGAGCAGTACTTC,CASSQVLGGPSGEQYF
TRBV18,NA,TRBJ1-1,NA,TGTGCCAGCTCACCACCAGGGGGGGGATTGAACACTGAAGCTTTCTTT,CASSPPGGGLNTEAFF
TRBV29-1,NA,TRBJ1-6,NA,TGCAGCGTTAGTCAGGGTTCCTATAATTCACCCCTCCACTTT,CSVSQGSYNSPLHF
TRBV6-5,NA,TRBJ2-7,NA,TGTGCCAGCAGTTACGGTGGGGCCCCAAGCTCCTACGAGCAGTACTTC,CASSYGGAPSSYEQYF
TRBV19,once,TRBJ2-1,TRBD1,TGTGCCAGTAGTATTAAGACAGGGGCCTACAATGAGCAGTTCTTC,CASSIKTGAYNEQFF
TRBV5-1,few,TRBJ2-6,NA,TGCGCCAGCAGCTGGGACACCTTCTCTGGGGCCAACGTCCTGACTTTC,CASSWDTFSGANVLTF
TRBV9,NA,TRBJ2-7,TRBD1,TGTGCCAGCAGCCTCGGACAGGGGGCGTACGAGCAGTACTTC,CASSLGQGAYEQYF
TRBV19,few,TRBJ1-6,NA,TGTGCCAGTAGGGTGCCGGTTAATAATTCACCCCTCCACTTT,CASRVPVNNSPLHF
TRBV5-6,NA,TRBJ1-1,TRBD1,TGTGCCAGCAGCCCGGAGGGCTCAGGGGGCATTTGGGTAGGTACTGAAGCTTTCTTT,CASSPEGSGGIWVGTEAFF
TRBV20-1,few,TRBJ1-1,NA,TGCAGTGCTACGGGAAGGACTGAAGCTTTCTTT,CSATGRTEAFF
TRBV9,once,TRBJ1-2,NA,TGTGCCAGCAGCGTTGAACCGGGAGGTCAGGGCTACACCTTC,CASSVEPGGQGYTF
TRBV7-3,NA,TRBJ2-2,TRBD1,TGTGCCAGCAGCTCGGGACAGGGCATAGGCACCGGGGAGCTGTTTTTT,CASSSGQGIGTGELFF
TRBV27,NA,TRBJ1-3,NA,TGTGCCAGCAGTTTAAGAGCCCCAGGGTCTGGAAACACCATATATTTT,CASSLRAPGSGNTIYF
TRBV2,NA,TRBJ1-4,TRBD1,TGTGCCAGCAGGGTCGACAGGGCAACTAATGAAAAACTGTTTTTT,CASRVDRATNEKLFF
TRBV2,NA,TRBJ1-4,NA,TGTGCCAGCAGGGGAGGGTACGGTGAAAAACTGTTTTTT,CASRGGYGEKLFF
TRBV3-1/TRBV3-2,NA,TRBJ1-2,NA,TGTGCCAGCAGCCAGACCCAGGGAGGCTATGGCTACACCTTC,CASSQTQGGYGYTF
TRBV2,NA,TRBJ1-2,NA,TGTGCCAGCAGTGTAGGGGCAGGCCGCGCCTATGGCTACACCTTC,CASSVGAGRAYGYTF
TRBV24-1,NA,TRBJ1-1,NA,TGTGCCACCAGTGAAAACGGGGGAACTGAAGCTTTCTTT,CATSENGGTEAFF
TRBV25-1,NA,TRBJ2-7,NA,TGTGCCAGCAGTGGATGGACTGCTTCCTACGAGCAGTACTTC,CASSGWTASYEQYF
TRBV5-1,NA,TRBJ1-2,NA,TGCGCCAGCAGCTTGGTCCGGGGGGACGATGGCTACACCTTC,CASSLVRGDDGYTF
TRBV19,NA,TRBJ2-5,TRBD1,TGTGCCAGTAGTAGGGACAGGGCGTCCGAGACCCAGTACTTC,CASSRDRASETQYF
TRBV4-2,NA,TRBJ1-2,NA,TGTGCCAGCAGCCCTGGACATTATGGCTACACCTTC,CASSPGHYGYTF
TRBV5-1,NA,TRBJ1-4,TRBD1,TGCGCCAGCAGCTTTGGACAGGGGGCAGAAAAACTGTTTTTT,CASSFGQGAEKLFF
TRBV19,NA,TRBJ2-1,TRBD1,TGTGCCAGTAGTATAGGACAGGGGTCCTACAATGAGCAGTTCTTC,CASSIGQGSYNEQFF
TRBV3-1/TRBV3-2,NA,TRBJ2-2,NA,TGTGCCAGCAGCCAAACCTTGAGCACCGGGGAGCTGTTTTTT,CASSQTLSTGELFF
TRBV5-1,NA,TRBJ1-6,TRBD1,TGCGCCAGCAGCTTGGCTCCTACAGGGGGCTTATCACCCCTCCACTTT,CASSLAPTGGLSPLHF
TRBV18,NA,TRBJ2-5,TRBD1,TGTGCCAGCTCACCAAACAGGGGCCAAGAGACCCAGTACTTC,CASSPNRGQETQYF
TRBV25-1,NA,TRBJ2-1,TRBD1,TGTGCCAGCAGTGAAATGGGACAGGGCCAAAGTGAGCAGTTCTTC,CASSEMGQGQSEQFF
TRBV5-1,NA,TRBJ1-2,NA,TGCGCCAGCAGTCATGGTCGGACAGCGGATGGCTACACCTTC,CASSHGRTADGYTF
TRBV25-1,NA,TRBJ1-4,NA,TGTGCCAGCAGTGACCCCGCGGGGACTAATGAAAAACTGTTTTTT,CASSDPAGTNEKLFF
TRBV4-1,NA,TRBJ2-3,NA,TGCGCCAGCAGCCAATCGACATTTCACACAGATACGCAGTATTTT,CASSQSTFHTDTQYF
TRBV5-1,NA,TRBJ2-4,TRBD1,TGCGCCAGCAGCTTGTATCCGGGACAGATGGACAAAAACATTCAGTACTTC,CASSLYPGQMDKNIQYF
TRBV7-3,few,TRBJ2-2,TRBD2,TGTGCCAGCAGCTCCCCGGGCGGGGGGGAATGGGACACCGGGGAGCTGTTTTTT,CASSSPGGGEWDTGELFF